This T cell receptor (beta chain) was retrieved from a study of T cell responses to AZD1222 COVID-19 vaccine. Study-level results: Rises in breadth and depth of Spike-specific TCRs came after two AZD1222 doses. Repertoire sampling occurred only after the peak T cell response. There were mostly white British donors and more females than males, and clonal diversity was possibly underestimated.

The assay was immunoSEQ multiplex PCR, and TCRdb's table has in-frame clones only and misses some. Of 120,000 or so clones listed, 85% to 90% are singletons. Details on this clone: Its specificity is not known.

CDR1 and CDR2 (germline): MDHEN, SYDVKM. This CDR3 is 16 amino acids long. Trimming took 3 bases from V and 2 from J; bases not matched to a gene: 9. Timing groups of about 4 and about 12 weeks for second doses were pooled. The rearrangement links TRBV28 to TRBJ1-2; 7 bases align to TRBD1. This specimen was peripheral blood, taken 28 days after the second AZD1222 dose. The sequence came from an adult who received the AZD1222 COVID-19 vaccine. Here the CDR3 reads CASSFGGGQRNYGYTF. The DNA of the CDR3 is TGTGCCAGCAGTTTTGGCGGGGGACAGAGGAACTATGGCTACACCTTC.